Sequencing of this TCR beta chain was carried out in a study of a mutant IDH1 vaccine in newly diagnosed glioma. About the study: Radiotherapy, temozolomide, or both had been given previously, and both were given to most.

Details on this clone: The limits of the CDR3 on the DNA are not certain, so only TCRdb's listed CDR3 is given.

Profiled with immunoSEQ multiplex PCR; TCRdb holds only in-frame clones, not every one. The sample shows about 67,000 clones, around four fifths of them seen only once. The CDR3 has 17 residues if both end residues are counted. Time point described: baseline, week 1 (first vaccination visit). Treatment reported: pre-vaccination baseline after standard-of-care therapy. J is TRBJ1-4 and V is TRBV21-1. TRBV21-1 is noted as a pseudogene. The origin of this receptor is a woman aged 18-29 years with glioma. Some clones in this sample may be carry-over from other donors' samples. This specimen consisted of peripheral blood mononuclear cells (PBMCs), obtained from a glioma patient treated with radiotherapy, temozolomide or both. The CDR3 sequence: CASSKVGWGATNEKLFF.